This T cell receptor (beta chain) originates from a study of T cells in Graves' hyperthyroidism and ophthalmopathy. Study results and limitations: A model built on 13 V-J features separated ophthalmopathy from stable hyperthyroidism.

The CDR3 loop spans 15 amino acids. The germline gives CDR1 KGHDR, CDR2 SFDVKD. With 0 bases clipped from V and 8 bases from J, the junction kept 3 bases outside the gene matches. This clonotype was detected many times. Its cognate antigen is unknown. Drawn at first hyperthyroidism diagnosis, the blood sample preceded any ophthalmopathy symptoms. Extraction of PBMCs used roughly 9.6 ml of fresh peripheral blood. RNA transcripts provided the source from which TCR beta CDR3 regions were amplified. With the HTBI primer set, the TCR CDR3 went through a first round of RT-PCR. TCRdb re-analysed the multiplex PCR reads in MiXCR, keeping a single row per CDR3 protein. This repertoire shows hundreds of thousands of distinct CDR3 sequences, about 14% found once; its top ten account for more than 4.5%.

V usage is TRBV24-1 and J usage is TRBJ2-1; 10 bases match TRBD2. The material sequenced was blood. This clonotype was obtained from a woman in her thirties with Graves' hyperthyroidism that later progressed to Graves' ophthalmopathy. The CDR3 sequence is CATSDLTSGNYEQFF. In nucleotides, the CDR3 is TGTGCCACCAGTGATTTGACTAGCGGGAACTATGAGCAGTTCTTC.